A single sample is the source of the 26 T cell receptor beta chains below, sequenced in a study of T cell responses to AZD1222 COVID-19 vaccine. TCRdb's table, derived via immunoSEQ multiplex PCR, lists solely in-frame clones and lacks some. Seen here are 95,000 to 110,000 clones, 90% observed once, and the top ten hold roughly 5%. The sequencing used peripheral blood, collected on day 0 of AZD1222 vaccination. These receptor sequences come from an adult in good health.

For this clone: Other nucleotide sequences from this sample produce the same CDR3. The V gene is TRBV7-9, the J gene TRBJ2-5, with D unclear. The CDR3 loop spans 12 amino acids. V dropped 1 base and J dropped 2 bases, with 2 bases sitting between them. Germline V gives CDR1 SEHNR, CDR2 FQNEAQ (reference sequence). The CDR3 is CASSLEQETQYF. In nucleotides, the CDR3 is TGTGCCAGCAGCTTAGAACAAGAGACCCAGTACTTC.

The chain links TRBV5-6 to TRBJ1-5; D gene ambiguous. From germline, CDR1 is SGHDT and CDR2 YYEEEE. V lost 4 bases and J 6 bases, leaving 11 bases between the germline ends. This CDR3 is built from 13 residues. CDR3 bases: TGTGCCAGCAGCAAGGGTGCGCTTCAGCCCCAGCATTTT. Residues: CASSKGALQPQHF.

The rearrangement joins TRBV6-2 or TRBV6-3 to TRBJ2-3, with 11 bases fitting TRBD2. V gave up 2 bases and J gave up 2 bases; unmatched junction bases: 12. Germline V gene sequence: CDR1 MNHEY, CDR2 SVGEGT. This CDR3 contains 19 residues. CDR3: CASSYPTSGDPSATDTQYF. The DNA of the CDR3 is TGTGCCAGCAGTTACCCGACTAGCGGGGACCCGTCGGCCACAGATACGCAGTATTTT.

V gene TRBV9 combines with J gene TRBJ1-2; possible D gene TRBD1, 5 bases. Germline CDR1 reads SGDLS; CDR2 reads YYNGEE. The CDR3 is 16 residues long. The V end lost 0 bases, the J end lost 2 bases, and 14 bases lay between the germline ends. This chain's CDR3 is CASSVAVWGENYGYTF. CDR3 nucleotides: TGTGCCAGCAGCGTAGCGGTGTGGGGGGAAAACTATGGCTACACCTTC.

This clone was detected only once. The chain carries TRBV7-6 and TRBJ1-4, with D possibly being TRBD1 (5 bases). CDR3 size: 15 residues. Trimming took off 2 bases at V and 1 base at J, with 8 bases between the two ends. Germline V lookup: CDR1 SGHVS, CDR2 FNYEAQ. The CDR3 nucleotides are TGTGCCAGCAGCTTAATGCAGGGAACTAATGAAAAACTGTTTTTT. Protein: CASSLMQGTNEKLFF.

The chain has TRBV3-1 (or the pseudogene TRBV3-2) and TRBJ1-5; D is unclear. V shed 1 base and J shed 5 bases, with 9 bases lying between them. Germline loops: CDR1 LGHDT, CDR2 YNNKEL (reference sequence). This CDR3 region has 14 residues. Written as DNA, the CDR3 is TGTGCCAGCAGCCAAGTCCCCCGGGATCAGCCCCAGCATTTT. As protein: CASSQVPRDQPQHF.

The chain links TRBV9 to TRBJ1-4; D may be TRBD1 (5 bases). The ends were cut back, 4 bases at V and 2 bases at J, with 9 bases in the middle. Germline values: CDR1 SGDLS, CDR2 YYNGEE. This CDR3 has 14 residues. The chain's CDR3 is CASSTTVTNEKLFF. The CDR3 DNA reads TGTGCCAGCAGCACGACAGTCACTAATGAAAAACTGTTTTTT.

DNA of the CDR3: TGTGCCAGCAGCGACCCACCGGGGAAGCCCCAGCATTTT. Residues: CASSDPPGKPQHF. The rearrangement uses TRBV2 and TRBJ1-5; no reliable D call. The germline V gene has CDR1 SNHLY and CDR2 FYNNEI. Trimming stripped 6 bases from V and 8 bases from J, with 14 bases between. The CDR3 is 13 residues long.

The count of this clone is one. The rearrangement uses TRBV30 and TRBJ2-5, with D possibly being TRBD1 or TRBD2 (6 bases each). This CDR3 comprises 14 residues. The V end lost 2 bases, the J end lost 5 bases, and 15 bases lay between the germline ends. Per the germline V gene, CDR1 is GTSNPN and CDR2 is SVGIG (reference sequence). The CDR3 protein is CAWSRQGRRETQYF. The CDR3 coding sequence is TGTGCCTGGAGTAGGCAGGGGAGGCGGGAGACCCAGTACTTC. The complete variable domain, with remaining parts taken from reference TRBV30 and TRBJ2-5, reads SQTIHQWPATLVQPVGSPLSLECTVEGTSNPNLYWYRQAAGRGLQLLFYSVGIGQISSEVPQNLSASRPQDRQFILSSKKLLLSDSGFYLCAWSRQGRRETQYFGPGTRLLVL.

This rearrangement joins TRBV2 to TRBJ2-3; a weak D match, TRBD1 (6 bases). Trimming pared 3 bases from V and 0 bases from J, leaving 7 bases between. The CDR3 covers 14 residues. The V gene's germline CDR1 is SNHLY and CDR2 FYNNEI. The CDR3 loop reads CASSEDSSTDTQYF. The CDR3 DNA is TGTGCCAGCAGTGAGGACAGTAGCACAGATACGCAGTATTTT.

The sample holds a few counts of this clone. The chain is built from TRBV4-1 and TRBJ1-3; D remains unclear. V dropped 1 base and J dropped 11 bases, with 21 bases sitting between them. This CDR3 contains 16 residues. CDR1 MGHRA and CDR2 YSYEKL come from the germline V gene. CDR3 DNA sequence: TGCGCCAGCAGCCAAGTTATCGGGAGCAGCCGGGATGCCATATATTTT. Protein: CASSQVIGSSRDAIYF.

V gene TRBV6-2 or TRBV6-3 combines with J gene TRBJ2-7; D might be TRBD2 (5 bases). CDR1 MNHEY and CDR2 SVGEGT come from the germline V gene. CDR3 size: 13 residues. With 0 bases removed from V and 7 bases from J, the gap between germline ends came to 10 bases. The CDR3 loop is CASSYSDGGEQYF. The CDR3 DNA reads TGTGCCAGCAGTTACTCCGATGGAGGTGAGCAGTACTTC.

The genes are TRBV7-2 and TRBJ1-2; D is unresolved. Germline assignment: CDR1 SGHTA and CDR2 FQGNSA. V lost 6 bases and J lost 1, with 12 bases in between. The CDR3 contains 14 residues. The CDR3: CASRSGRINYGYTF. The CDR3 coding sequence is TGTGCCAGCAGGAGCGGGCGGATTAACTATGGCTACACCTTC.

This clone was counted a single time. The CDR3 sequence is CASSALRADTQYF. CDR3 sequence (DNA): TGTGCCAGCAGCGCACTGAGGGCAGATACGCAGTATTTT. The chain joins TRBV13 to TRBJ2-3; TRBD2 is a possible D gene (5 bases). CDR1 is PRHDT and CDR2 is FYEKMQ in the germline V gene (reference sequence). Trimming stripped 5 bases from V and 4 bases from J, with 10 bases between. The CDR3 is 13 amino acids.

This clone was seen a handful of times. V is TRBV9 and J is TRBJ1-2; the match to TRBD1 covers 7 bases. CDR1 and CDR2 (germline): SGDLS, YYNGEE. The CDR3 sequence is 14 residues long. V shed 4 bases, J shed 8 bases, and the junction held 11 bases outside the gene matches. The CDR3 spells CASSRTGTAGGYTF. For the CDR3, the DNA is TGTGCCAGCAGCCGTACCGGGACAGCGGGCGGCTACACCTTC.

The gene calls are TRBV27 and TRBJ1-1; the match to TRBD1 covers 7 bases. The CDR3 loop spans 12 amino acids. With 10 bases clipped from V and 1 base from J, the junction kept 3 bases outside the gene matches. Germline V gene sequence: CDR1 MNHEY, CDR2 SMNVEV (reference sequence). The CDR3 nucleotides read TGTGCCAACAGGACAGGGAACACTGAAGCTTTCTTT. It translates to CANRTGNTEAFF.

CDR3 amino acids: CASSLPRVYGYTF. CDR3 bases: TGTGCCAGCAGTTTGCCCCGAGTTTATGGCTACACCTTC. The chain is built from TRBV6-5 and TRBJ1-2, with no clear D. The CDR3 covers 13 residues. V was cut by 4 bases and J by 5 bases, with 11 bases left in between. Per the germline V gene, CDR1 is MNHEY and CDR2 is SVGAGI.

V and J are TRBV6-5 and TRBJ1-1; no firm D call. Germline V lookup: CDR1 MNHEY, CDR2 SVGAGI. With 5 bases removed from V and 3 bases from J, the gap between germline ends came to 13 bases. The CDR3 covers 14 residues. Written as DNA, the CDR3 is TGTGCCAGCAGTAGGGAGAGGACTCACACTGAAGCTTTCTTT. This encodes CASSRERTHTEAFF.

The chain employs TRBV5-4 and TRBJ2-3; D gene unclear. The ends were cut back, 0 bases at V and 2 bases at J, with 7 bases in the middle. This CDR3 region has 14 residues. Germline CDR1 SGHNT, CDR2 YYREEE (reference sequence). CDR3 nucleotides: TGTGCCAGCAGCTTGGACAGACCCACAGATACGCAGTATTTT. Translation gives CASSLDRPTDTQYF.

This clone was seen a single time. The chain links TRBV3-1 (or the pseudogene TRBV3-2) to TRBJ2-7; 7 bases agree with TRBD1. The CDR3 contains 13 residues. Germline CDR1 reads LGHDT; CDR2 reads YNNKEL (reference sequence). V gave up 4 bases and J gave up 3 bases; unmatched junction bases: 3. CDR3 sequence reads: CASSRDSNYEQYF. The CDR3 DNA reads as TGTGCCAGCAGCCGGGACAGTAACTACGAGCAGTACTTC.

The chain is built from TRBV2 and TRBJ1-4; the D is unclear. V dropped 10 bases and J dropped 8 bases, with 20 bases sitting between them. CDR3 size: 14 residues. Germline V gene sequence: CDR1 SNHLY, CDR2 FYNNEI. The CDR3 loop reads CATDPDRLGEKLFF. CDR3 in DNA: TGTGCCACCGACCCCGACCGCCTGGGGGAAAAACTGTTTTTT.

The chain has TRBV6-5 and TRBJ1-2, with D possibly matching TRBD1 (5 bases). The CDR3 is made up of 14 amino acids. V lost 11 bases and J 6 bases, leaving 22 bases between the germline ends. Germline V gene lookup returns CDR1 MNHEY and CDR2 SVGAGI. In DNA form, the CDR3 reads TGTGCCGGGGCCCCGACCTTCGGTGCGGATGGCTACACCTTC. Translation: CAGAPTFGADGYTF.

V and J are TRBV5-3 and TRBJ2-7; 9 nucleotides line up with TRBD1. TRBV5-3 is an open reading frame whose function is uncertain. The V gene end was trimmed by 3 bases and the J gene end by 5 bases; junction bases not matched to a gene: 12. This CDR3 contains 16 residues. CDR3 nucleotides: TGTGCCAGAAGCTGGGGGACAGGGTCCAGGATCCACGAGCAGTACTTC. This sequence encodes CARSWGTGSRIHEQYF.

The V and J genes are TRBV7-9 and TRBJ1-2; D possibly corresponds to TRBD1 (5 bases). The V end lost 5 bases, the J end lost 8 bases, and 18 bases lay between the germline ends. The CDR3 is 14 residues long. Germline V lookup: CDR1 SEHNR, CDR2 FQNEAQ (reference sequence). In DNA form, the CDR3 reads TGTGCCAGCAGCGGGGGGAAGCAATCCTACGGCTACACCTTC. Protein: CASSGGKQSYGYTF.

The chain couples TRBV7-9 to TRBJ1-2; D gene uncertain. Germline loops: CDR1 SEHNR, CDR2 FQNEAQ (reference sequence). CDR3 length: 13 residues. With 3 bases removed from V and 8 bases from J, the gap between germline ends came to 13 bases. This CDR3 is CASSLSGEEGYTF. The CDR3 nucleotides read TGTGCCAGCAGCTTGTCGGGAGAGGAAGGCTACACCTTC.

The rearrangement joins TRBV25-1 to TRBJ1-3, with D possibly matching TRBD1 (5 bases). The germline V gene has CDR1 MGHDK and CDR2 SYGVNS. The CDR3 covers 13 residues. With 3 bases removed from V and 8 bases from J, the gap between germline ends came to 11 bases. CDR3 nucleotide sequence: TGTGCCAGCAGTGATGAGGGGAGAGACACCATATATTTT. Protein sequence: CASSDEGRDTIYF.